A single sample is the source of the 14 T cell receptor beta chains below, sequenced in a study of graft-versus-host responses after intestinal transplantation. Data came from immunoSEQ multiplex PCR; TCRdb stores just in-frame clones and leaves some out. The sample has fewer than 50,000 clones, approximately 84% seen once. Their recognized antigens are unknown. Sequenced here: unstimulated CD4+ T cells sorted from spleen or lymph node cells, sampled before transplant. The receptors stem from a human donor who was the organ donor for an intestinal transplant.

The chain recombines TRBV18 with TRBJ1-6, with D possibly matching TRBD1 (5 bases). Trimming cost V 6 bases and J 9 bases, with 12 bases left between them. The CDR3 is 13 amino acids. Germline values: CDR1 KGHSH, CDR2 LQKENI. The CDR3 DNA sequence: TGTGCCAGCTCGCTTCCAGGGAGTTCACCCCTCCACTTT. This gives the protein CASSLPGSSPLHF.

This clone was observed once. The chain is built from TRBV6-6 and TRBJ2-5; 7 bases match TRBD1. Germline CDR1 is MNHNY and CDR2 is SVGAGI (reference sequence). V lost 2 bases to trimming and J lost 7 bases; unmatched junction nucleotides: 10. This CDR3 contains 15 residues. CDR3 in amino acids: CASSYGQGVFGTQYF. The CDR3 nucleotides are TGTGCCAGCAGTTACGGGCAGGGGGTTTTCGGGACCCAGTACTTC.

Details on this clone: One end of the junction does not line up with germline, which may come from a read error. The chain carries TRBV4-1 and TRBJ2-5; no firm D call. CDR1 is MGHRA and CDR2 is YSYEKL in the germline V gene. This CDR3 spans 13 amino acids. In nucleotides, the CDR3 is TGTGCCAGCAGCCCCCCCCTCCAAGAGACCCAGTACTTC. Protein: CASSPPLQETQYF.

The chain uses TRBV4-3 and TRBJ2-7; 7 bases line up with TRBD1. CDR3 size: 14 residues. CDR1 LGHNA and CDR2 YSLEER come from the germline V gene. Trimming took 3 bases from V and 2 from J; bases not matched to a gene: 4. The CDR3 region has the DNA TGCGCCAGCAGCCACGGGGACAGAGCCTACGAGCAGTACTTC. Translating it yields CASSHGDRAYEQYF.

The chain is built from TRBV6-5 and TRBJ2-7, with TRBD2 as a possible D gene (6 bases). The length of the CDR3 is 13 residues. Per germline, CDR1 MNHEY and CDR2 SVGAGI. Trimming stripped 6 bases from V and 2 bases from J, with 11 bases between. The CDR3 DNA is TGTGCCAGCAGGCGGGACGGAACCTACGAGCAGTACTTC. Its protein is CASRRDGTYEQYF.

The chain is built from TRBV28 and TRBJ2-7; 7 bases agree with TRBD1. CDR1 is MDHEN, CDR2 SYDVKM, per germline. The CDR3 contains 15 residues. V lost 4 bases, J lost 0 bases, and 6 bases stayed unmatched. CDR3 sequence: CASSSMTGSSYEQYF. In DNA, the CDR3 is TGTGCCAGCAGTTCCATGACAGGGAGCTCCTACGAGCAGTACTTC.

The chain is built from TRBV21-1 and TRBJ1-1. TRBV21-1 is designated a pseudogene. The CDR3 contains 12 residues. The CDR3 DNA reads TGTGCCAGCAGGCCTTTACCACGAGCAGCTTTCTTT. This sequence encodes CASRPLPRAAFF.

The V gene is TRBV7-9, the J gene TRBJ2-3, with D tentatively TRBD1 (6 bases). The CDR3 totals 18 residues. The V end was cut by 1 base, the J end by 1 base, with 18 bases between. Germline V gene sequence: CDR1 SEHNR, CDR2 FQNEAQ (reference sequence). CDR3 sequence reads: CASSLGQEGFLGTDTQYF. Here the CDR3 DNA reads TGTGCCAGCAGCTTAGGACAGGAAGGGTTCTTGGGCACAGATACGCAGTATTTT.

DNA of the CDR3: TGTGCCAGCATGGGCGGCAGTCGTACGGTGGACGAGCAGTACTTC. Residues: CASMGGSRTVDEQYF. The rearrangement uses TRBV6-4 and TRBJ2-7; no clear D gene. CDR1 is MRHNA, CDR2 SNTAGT, per germline. The length of the CDR3 is 15 residues. V lost 7 bases and J lost 5, with 21 bases in between.

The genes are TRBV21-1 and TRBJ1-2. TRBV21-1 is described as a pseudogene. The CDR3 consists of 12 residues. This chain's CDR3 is CASSKGESGYTF. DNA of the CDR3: TGTGCCAGCAGCAAAGGAGAGAGCGGCTACACCTTC.

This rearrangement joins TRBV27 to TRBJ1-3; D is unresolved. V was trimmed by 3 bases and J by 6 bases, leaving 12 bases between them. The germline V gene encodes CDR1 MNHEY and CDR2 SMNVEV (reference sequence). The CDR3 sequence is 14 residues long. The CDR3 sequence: CASSLKVGANTIYF. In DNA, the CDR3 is TGTGCCAGCAGTTTGAAAGTGGGCGCAAACACCATATATTTT.

This CDR3 reads CASSLERSTGELFF. The CDR3 DNA reads TGTGCCAGCAGCTTAGAAAGATCCACCGGGGAGCTGTTTTTT. The chain employs TRBV11-2 and TRBJ2-2; D is uncertain. V was clipped by 0 bases and J by 4 bases, with 6 bases between them. Germline values: CDR1 SGHAT, CDR2 FQNNGV. There are 14 residues in the CDR3.

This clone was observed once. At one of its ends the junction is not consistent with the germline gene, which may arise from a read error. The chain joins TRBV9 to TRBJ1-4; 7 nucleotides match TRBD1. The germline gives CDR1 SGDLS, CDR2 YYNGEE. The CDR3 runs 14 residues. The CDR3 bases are TGTGCCAGCAGTAAGGGGGCTTTCGGAGAAAAACTGCTTTTT. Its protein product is CASSKGAFGEKLLF.

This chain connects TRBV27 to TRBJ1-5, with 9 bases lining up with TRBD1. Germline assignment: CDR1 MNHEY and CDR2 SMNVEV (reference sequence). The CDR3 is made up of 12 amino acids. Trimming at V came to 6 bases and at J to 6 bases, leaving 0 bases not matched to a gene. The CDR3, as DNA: TGTGCCAGCAGACAGGGGGCTCAGCCCCAGCATTTT. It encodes CASRQGAQPQHF.